The 27 T cell receptor beta chains listed next were all sequenced from one sample in a study of T cell responses to AZD1222 COVID-19 vaccine. Clones were sequenced by immunoSEQ multiplex PCR, and TCRdb holds only the in-frame ones, with some missing. The data contain 100,000 to 150,000 clones, 80% to 95% of them singletons. The sample was peripheral blood, taken on day 0 of AZD1222 vaccination. These receptors were obtained from an adult in good health.

Here the CDR3 DNA reads TGTGCCAGCTCAGCTACAGGGGGCCGGCAGCCCCAGCATTTT. Its translation is CASSATGGRQPQHF. The V gene is TRBV18, the J gene TRBJ1-5, with 9 bases that match TRBD1. The germline CDR1 and CDR2 sequences are KGHSH and LQKENI. This CDR3 spans 14 amino acids. The V gene end was trimmed by 5 bases and the J gene end by 7 bases; junction bases not matched to a gene: 6.

The chain joins TRBV7-9 to TRBJ1-2, with 7 nucleotides matching TRBD1. Per germline, CDR1 SEHNR and CDR2 FQNEAQ (reference sequence). This CDR3 region has 14 residues. V lost 1 base, J lost 6 bases, and 5 bases stayed unmatched. CDR3 sequence (DNA): TGTGCCAGCAGCTTAGTGGAGGGGGCGAATGGCTACACCTTC. Translating gives CASSLVEGANGYTF.

V usage is TRBV14 and J usage is TRBJ1-1, with D possibly TRBD1 on 5 matching bases. CDR1 SGHDN and CDR2 FVKESK come from the germline V gene. V dropped 1 base and J dropped 4 bases, with 13 bases sitting between them. The CDR3 length is 15 residues. CDR3 nucleotides: TGTGCCAGCAGCCAAGTGGGGCGGGTGGCCACTGAAGCTTTCTTT. Residues: CASSQVGRVATEAFF. The full variable domain, with the rest looked up from reference TRBV14 and TRBJ1-1, is EAGVTQFPSHSVIEKGQTVTLRCDPISGHDNLYWYRRVMGKEIKFLLHFVKESKQDESGMPNNRFLAERTGGTYSTLKVQPAELEDSGVYFCASSQVGRVATEAFFGQGTRLTVV.

J is TRBJ1-5 and V is TRBV18; a possible D gene is TRBD1 (6 bases). This CDR3 is 14 amino acids long. From germline, CDR1 is KGHSH and CDR2 LQKENI. Deletions cut 6 bases from V and 5 bases from J, with 14 bases between. The CDR3 nucleotides are TGTGCCAGCTCCCCGGACAGACCGGATCAGCCCCAGCATTTT. This sequence encodes CASSPDRPDQPQHF.

The J gene is TRBJ1-1, the V gene TRBV27; the match to TRBD1 covers 8 bases. V lost 8 bases, J lost 6 bases, and 17 bases stayed unmatched. Germline loops: CDR1 MNHEY, CDR2 SMNVEV (reference sequence). The CDR3 length is 16 residues. Here the CDR3 DNA reads TGTGCCAGCCGGACCGGACAGGGCGTCGGAAGGGCTGAAGCTTTCTTT. Encoded protein: CASRTGQGVGRAEAFF.

The rearrangement links TRBV28 to TRBJ1-4; tentatively, D is TRBD1 (5 bases). This CDR3 is built from 14 residues. Trimming pared 5 bases from V and 4 bases from J, leaving 11 bases between. Germline CDR1 and CDR2: MDHEN and SYDVKM. The CDR3 sequence is CASSQTALNEKLFF. The CDR3 region has the DNA TGTGCCAGCAGTCAGACAGCCCTTAATGAAAAACTGTTTTTT.

The CDR3, as DNA: TGTGCCAGCAGCTCCAAGCGGACACTTAACTATGGCTACACCTTC. It encodes CASSSKRTLNYGYTF. The chain recombines TRBV5-6 with TRBJ1-2, with a possible D match to TRBD1 (5 bases). The germline CDR1 and CDR2 sequences are SGHDT and YYEEEE. The CDR3 length is 15 residues. V lost 3 bases and J lost 1, with 13 bases in between.

The V and J genes are TRBV5-6 and TRBJ1-3; tentatively, D is TRBD1 (6 bases). Germline V gene lookup returns CDR1 SGHDT and CDR2 YYEEEE. Between the trimmed V and J ends, which lost 1 base and 0 bases, there was a span of 11 bases. CDR3 size: 16 residues. CDR3 sequence reads: CASSLTGSISGNTIYF. The CDR3 bases are TGTGCCAGCAGCTTGACAGGGAGCATCTCTGGAAACACCATATATTTT.

The V call is TRBV20-1, the J call TRBJ1-2, with 8 bases lining up with TRBD1. Per germline, CDR1 DFQATT and CDR2 SNEGSKA (reference sequence). The ends lost 6 bases at V and 4 bases at J; junction bases unmatched: 10. CDR3 size: 14 residues. In DNA form, the CDR3 reads TGCAGTGCGAGTCAGGGGGCCGATTCCTATGGCTACACCTTC. Amino acid sequence: CSASQGADSYGYTF.

The sample holds one count of this clone. The genes are TRBV5-4 and TRBJ2-3; perhaps D is TRBD1 or TRBD2 (5 bases each). The V end was cut by 4 bases, the J end by 4 bases, with 10 bases between. CDR1 is SGHNT, CDR2 YYREEE, per germline (reference sequence). CDR3 length equals 13 residues. The CDR3 nucleotides are TGTGCCAGCAGCGCGAGGGACGCAGATACGCAGTATTTT. This sequence encodes CASSARDADTQYF.

The chain has TRBV30 and TRBJ2-7; perhaps TRBD1 as D (6 bases). The CDR3 is 14 residues long. V gave up 0 bases and J gave up 0 bases, with 9 bases separating them. In germline, CDR1 is GTSNPN, CDR2 SVGIG (reference sequence). In DNA, the CDR3 is TGTGCCTGGAGTGTAGGGGGAACCTCCTACGAGCAGTACTTC. It specifies CAWSVGGTSYEQYF. Full variable domain (rest looked up from reference TRBV30 and TRBJ2-7): SQTIHQWPATLVQPVGSPLSLECTVEGTSNPNLYWYRQAAGRGLQLLFYSVGIGQISSEVPQNLSASRPQDRQFILSSKKLLLSDSGFYLCAWSVGGTSYEQYFGPGTRLTVT.

V gene TRBV5-1 combines with J gene TRBJ1-1, with a tentative D call TRBD1 (5 bases). Germline CDR1 and CDR2: SGHRS and YFSETQ. The CDR3 runs to 15 residues. V was clipped by 4 bases and J by 0 bases, with 13 bases between them. CDR3 amino acids: CASSETGTLNTEAFF. CDR3 nucleotide sequence: TGCGCCAGCAGCGAGACCGGGACTCTGAACACTGAAGCTTTCTTT.

This clone was counted a few times. The chain uses TRBV7-9 and TRBJ2-7; D is unclear. Germline lookup yields CDR1 SEHNR and CDR2 FQNEAQ (reference sequence). The CDR3 totals 15 residues. V was clipped by 5 bases and J by 3 bases, with 17 bases between them. In nucleotides, the CDR3 is TGTGCCAGCAGCCCGCACCAACGCCAGGACTACGAGCAGTACTTC. This translates into CASSPHQRQDYEQYF. The whole variable domain, filled in from reference TRBV7-9 and TRBJ2-7, reads DTGVSQNPRHKITKRGQNVTFRCDPISEHNRLYWYRQTLGQGPEFLTYFQNEAQLEKSRLLSDRFSAERPKGSFSTLEIQRTEQGDSAMYLCASSPHQRQDYEQYFGPGTRLTVT.

CDR3 in amino acids: CASSFPTGYNSPLHF. CDR3 DNA sequence: TGTGCCAGCAGTTTCCCGACAGGTTATAATTCACCCCTCCACTTT. The chain carries TRBV6-5 and TRBJ1-6, with D perhaps TRBD1 (6 bases). Trimming removed 4 bases from V and 4 bases from J, with 11 bases in between. This CDR3 is 15 amino acids long. The V gene's germline CDR1 is MNHEY and CDR2 SVGAGI.

The chain employs TRBV5-1 and TRBJ1-5, with a tentative D call TRBD1 (6 bases). Per the germline V gene, CDR1 is SGHRS and CDR2 is YFSETQ. Trimming took off 4 bases at V and 4 bases at J, with 12 bases between the two ends. The CDR3 covers 14 residues. The CDR3 here is CASSRTVGNQPQHF. Written as DNA, the CDR3 is TGCGCCAGCAGCCGGACAGTAGGGAATCAGCCCCAGCATTTT.

This chain connects TRBV5-1 to TRBJ1-3; D is possibly TRBD1 (6 bases). V dropped 4 bases and J dropped 0 bases, with 11 bases sitting between them. There are 15 residues in the CDR3. CDR1 and CDR2 from the germline V gene are SGHRS and YFSETQ. CDR3 sequence reads: CASSTTGSSGNTIYF. Here the CDR3 DNA reads TGCGCCAGCAGCACAACAGGGAGCTCTGGAAACACCATATATTTT.

This chain uses TRBV9 with TRBJ2-1; a possible D gene is TRBD2 (6 bases). The V end lost 1 base, the J end lost 9 bases, and 20 bases lay between the germline ends. Looked up from germline, CDR1 is SGDLS and CDR2 is YYNGEE. This CDR3 is 16 amino acids long. Here the CDR3 DNA reads TGTGCCAGCAGCGTAAGGAGTAGCGGCCCCACGGGTGAGCAGTTCTTC. Its translation is CASSVRSSGPTGEQFF.

V is TRBV3-1 (or the pseudogene TRBV3-2) and J is TRBJ2-7, with 7 bases identical to TRBD1. The trim removed 6 bases at V and 1 base at J, leaving 6 bases unmatched. The V gene's germline CDR1 is LGHDT and CDR2 YNNKEL (reference sequence). This CDR3 contains 14 residues. Written as DNA, the CDR3 is TGTGCCAGCAGTCGAGACAGGGTTTCCTACGAGCAGTACTTC. The encoded protein is CASSRDRVSYEQYF.

J is TRBJ2-4 and V is TRBV15; 11 bases agree with TRBD2. CDR1 is LNHNV, CDR2 YYDKDF, per germline (reference sequence). Trimming cost V 4 bases and J 6 bases; bases outside gene matches: 14. CDR3 length: 18 residues. The CDR3 bases are TGTGCCACCAGCATAAAAAGAGGACTAGCGGGCGCCGGAAACATTCAGTACTTC. It translates to CATSIKRGLAGAGNIQYF.

The V and J genes are TRBV7-2 and TRBJ2-1; D gene uncertain. CDR1 is SGHTA and CDR2 is FQGNSA in the germline V gene. V gave up 1 base and J gave up 8 bases, with 12 bases separating them. This CDR3 has 14 residues. In DNA, the CDR3 is TGTGCCAGCAGCTTAGACCCAAAAGGTCATGAGCAGTTCTTC. Translated, it gives CASSLDPKGHEQFF. Full variable domain (rest looked up from reference TRBV7-2 and TRBJ2-1): GAGVSQSPSNKVTEKGKDVELRCDPISGHTALYWYRQSLGQGLEFLIYFQGNSAPDKSGLPSDRFSAERTGGSVSTLTIQRTQQEDSAVYLCASSLDPKGHEQFFGPGTRLTVL.

This clone turned up a few times. The chain joins TRBV2 to TRBJ2-4; maybe TRBD1 (5 bases). V lost 2 bases and J lost 8, with 16 bases in between. CDR3 size: 15 residues. Germline V gene lookup returns CDR1 SNHLY and CDR2 FYNNEI. DNA for the CDR3: TGTGCCAGCAGTGAAAGAAGGGGAACAGTAGACATTCAGTACTTC. It yields the protein CASSERRGTVDIQYF.

The chain uses TRBV5-1 and TRBJ1-1; 7 bases are a match to TRBD1. CDR1 and CDR2 from the germline V gene are SGHRS and YFSETQ. This CDR3 has 13 amino acids. The V gene end was trimmed by 5 bases and the J gene end by 4 bases; junction bases not matched to a gene: 5. CDR3 nucleotides: TGCGCCAGCAGTGACAGGGCTGGCACTGAAGCTTTCTTT. It yields the protein CASSDRAGTEAFF.

The chain recombines TRBV6-6 with TRBJ2-2, with 9 bases that match TRBD1. J lost 3 bases, V lost 7 bases, and 9 bases had no gene match. Germline V gene sequence: CDR1 MNHNY, CDR2 SVGAGI (reference sequence). CDR3 length: 16 residues. CDR3 coding DNA: TGTGCCAGCACCAAACAGGGGGCGGAGGACACCGGGGAGCTGTTTTTT. This encodes CASTKQGAEDTGELFF.

The V and J genes are TRBV29-1 and TRBJ1-1, with no clear D. In germline, CDR1 is SQVTM, CDR2 ANQGSEA. The CDR3 covers 14 residues. Trimming took 5 bases from V and 1 from J, leaving 14 bases between them. The CDR3 region has the DNA TGCAGCGTTCAAAGAGCTGCCTGGAACACTGAAGCTTTCTTT. This translates into CSVQRAAWNTEAFF.

The chain recombines TRBV21-1 with TRBJ1-5. TRBV21-1 is deemed a pseudogene. The CDR3 is 15 residues long. Written as DNA, the CDR3 is TGTGCCAGCAGCGAAGCCGGGACCCGGTGGGAGCCCCAGCATTTT. Its protein product is CASSEAGTRWEPQHF.

The V call is TRBV6-4, the J call TRBJ1-2; 10 bases agree with TRBD1. Germline assignment: CDR1 MRHNA and CDR2 SNTAGT. CDR3 length: 15 residues. V was clipped by 2 bases and J by 6 bases; unmatched bases: 6. CDR3 residues: CASSDGGQGIDGYTF. The CDR3 nucleotides read TGTGCCAGCAGTGACGGGGGACAGGGGATCGATGGCTACACCTTC.

The rearrangement joins TRBV19 to TRBJ2-7; TRBD2 agrees at 13 bases. The CDR3 loop spans 16 amino acids. The V gene's germline CDR1 is LNHDA and CDR2 SQIVND (reference sequence). Unmatched junction bases numbered 14, after V lost 3 bases and J lost 12 bases. CDR3 sequence reads: CASSIRLAGGRQRWYF. CDR3 DNA sequence: TGTGCCAGTAGTATTCGACTAGCGGGAGGCCGACAGAGGTGGTACTTC.